This T cell receptor beta chain was identified during a study of molecular identifiers for immune sequencing clone quantification. Study-level findings and limits: Clones above 20 RNA copies held over 99% of effector molecules, under 1% in naive cells.

The use of previously described methods and listed TCR primers produced the bulk TCR libraries. TCRdb redid the calling of the PCR reads with MiXCR, one entry per CDR3 protein. The table has more than 50,000 distinct CDR3 sequences, about 19% seen once. This clonotype showed up many times. What it binds is unknown. Every naive CD8 library was made from between about 18,000 and 1,100,000 sorted cells with 10%, 30% or 50% RNA. Researchers sorted naive CD8 T cells as cells that were CD8+CD4-CCR7+CD45RA+. Trimming took 6 bases from V and 9 from J; bases not matched to a gene: 19. There are 17 residues in the CDR3.

This TCR came from a human donor in good health. Some libraries in this study had Jurkat cell RNA spiked in. The sample taken for sequencing was naive CD8+ T cells from blood, with Jurkat cell RNA spiked in. Subset noted: FACS-sorted CD8+CD4-CCR7+CD45RA+ naive T cells. The chain links TRBV12-3 or TRBV12-4 to TRBJ1-2, with TRBD1 matching 10 bases. In DNA, the CDR3 is TGTGCCAGCAGCCAAATCGCCCCAGGGACAGGGGTTAAGAGCTACACCTTC. It codes for CASSQIAPGTGVKSYTF.